This T cell receptor beta chain was retrieved from a study of blood T cell repertoires in COVID-19. As for the study in general: There were acute and convalescent COVID-19 samples, and they came from the United States, Italy and Spain. Nucleic acid was either cDNA or gDNA, and it came from T cells, B-cell-depleted T cells, or PBMCs.

Trimming removed 3 bases from V and 2 bases from J, with 7 bases in between. Germline V gene sequence: CDR1 LGHDT, CDR2 YNNKEL (reference sequence). The CDR3 sequence is 13 residues long. Authors' methods: Using reference gene primer amplification, nucleated cell counts were estimated. Clones were read by immunoSEQ multiplex PCR, and TCRdb kept only the in-frame ones, dropping some. V and J calls and clone size follow that table, whereas D and trimming were derived from the DNA. The sample lists approximately 100,000 clones, about 88% occurring once. This TCR was sampled from a human donor in a cohort sampled during active COVID-19. V is TRBV3-1 (or the pseudogene TRBV3-2) and J is TRBJ1-2; D is unresolved. Sequenced sample: peripheral blood. CDR3: CASSHQVNYGYTF. The CDR3 nucleotides read TGTGCCAGCAGCCATCAGGTAAACTATGGCTACACCTTC.